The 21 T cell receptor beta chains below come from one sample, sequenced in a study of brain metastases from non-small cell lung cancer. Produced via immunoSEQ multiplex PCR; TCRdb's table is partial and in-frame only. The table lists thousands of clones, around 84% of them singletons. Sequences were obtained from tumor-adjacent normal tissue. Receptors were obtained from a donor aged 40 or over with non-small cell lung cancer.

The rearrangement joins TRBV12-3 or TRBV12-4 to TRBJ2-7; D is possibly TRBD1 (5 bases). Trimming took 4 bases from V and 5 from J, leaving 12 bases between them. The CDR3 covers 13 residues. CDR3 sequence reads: CASSWKGRDEQYF. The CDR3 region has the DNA TGTGCCAGCAGTTGGAAAGGCAGGGACGAGCAGTACTTC.

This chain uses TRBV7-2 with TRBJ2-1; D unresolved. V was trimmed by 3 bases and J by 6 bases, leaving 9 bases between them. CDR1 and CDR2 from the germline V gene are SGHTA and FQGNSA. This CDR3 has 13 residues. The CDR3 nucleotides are TGTGCCAGCAGCTTTATATCCGGCAATGAGCAGTTCTTC. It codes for CASSFISGNEQFF.

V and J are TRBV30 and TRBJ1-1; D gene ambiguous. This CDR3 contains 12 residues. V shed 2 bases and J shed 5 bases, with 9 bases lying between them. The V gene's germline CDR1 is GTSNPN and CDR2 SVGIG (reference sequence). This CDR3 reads CAWSQVWTEAFF. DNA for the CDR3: TGTGCCTGGAGTCAGGTATGGACTGAAGCTTTCTTT.

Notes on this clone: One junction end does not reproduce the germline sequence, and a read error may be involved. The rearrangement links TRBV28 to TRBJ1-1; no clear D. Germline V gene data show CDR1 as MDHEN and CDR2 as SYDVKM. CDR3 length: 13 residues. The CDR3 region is CASLRTSNTEVFF. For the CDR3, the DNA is TGTGCCAGCCTACGGACCTCGAACACTGAAGTTTTCTTT. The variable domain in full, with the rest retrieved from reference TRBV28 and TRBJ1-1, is DVKVTQSSRYLVKRTGEKVFLECVQDMDHENMFWYRQDPGLGLRLIYFSYDVKMKEKGDIPEGYSVSREKKERFSLILESASTNQTSMYLCASLRTSNTEVFFGQGTRLTVV.

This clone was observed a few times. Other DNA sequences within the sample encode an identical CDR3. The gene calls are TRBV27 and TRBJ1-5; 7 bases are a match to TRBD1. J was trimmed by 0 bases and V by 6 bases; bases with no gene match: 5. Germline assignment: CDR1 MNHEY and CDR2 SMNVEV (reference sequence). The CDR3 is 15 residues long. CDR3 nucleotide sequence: TGTGCCAGCAGGCCGGGGACAGCTAGCAATCAGCCCCAGCATTTT. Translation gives CASRPGTASNQPQHF.

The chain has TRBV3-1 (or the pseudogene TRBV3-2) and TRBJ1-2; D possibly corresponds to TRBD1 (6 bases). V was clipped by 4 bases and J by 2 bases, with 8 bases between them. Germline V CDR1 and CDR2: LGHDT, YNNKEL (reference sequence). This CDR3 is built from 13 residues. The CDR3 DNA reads TGTGCCAGCAGCCCCACAGGGAACTATGGCTACACCTTC. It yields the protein CASSPTGNYGYTF.

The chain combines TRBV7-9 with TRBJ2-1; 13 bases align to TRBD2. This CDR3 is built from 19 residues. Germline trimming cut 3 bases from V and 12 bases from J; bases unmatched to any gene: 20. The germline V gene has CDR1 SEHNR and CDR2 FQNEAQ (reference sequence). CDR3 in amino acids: CASSFPQGLAGTARGGQFF. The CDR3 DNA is TGTGCCAGCAGCTTCCCGCAGGGACTAGCGGGGACCGCCCGGGGGGGGCAGTTCTTC. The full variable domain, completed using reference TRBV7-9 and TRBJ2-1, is DTGVSQNPRHKITKRGQNVTFRCDPISEHNRLYWYRQTLGQGPEFLTYFQNEAQLEKSRLLSDRFSAERPKGSFSTLEIQRTEQGDSAMYLCASSFPQGLAGTARGGQFFGPGTRLTVL.

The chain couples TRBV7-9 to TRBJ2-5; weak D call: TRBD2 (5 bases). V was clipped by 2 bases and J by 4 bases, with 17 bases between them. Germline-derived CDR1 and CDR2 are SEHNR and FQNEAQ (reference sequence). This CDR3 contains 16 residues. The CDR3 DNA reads TGTGCCAGCAGCTTACTGTACGGATCAGAGGGAGAGACCCAGTACTTC. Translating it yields CASSLLYGSEGETQYF.

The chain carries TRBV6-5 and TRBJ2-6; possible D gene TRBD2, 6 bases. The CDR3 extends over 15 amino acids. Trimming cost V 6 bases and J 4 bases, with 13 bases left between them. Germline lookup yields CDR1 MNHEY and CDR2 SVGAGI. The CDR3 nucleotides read TGTGCCAGCAGATCCGCGGGGACCGGGGCCAACGTCCTGACTTTC. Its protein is CASRSAGTGANVLTF.

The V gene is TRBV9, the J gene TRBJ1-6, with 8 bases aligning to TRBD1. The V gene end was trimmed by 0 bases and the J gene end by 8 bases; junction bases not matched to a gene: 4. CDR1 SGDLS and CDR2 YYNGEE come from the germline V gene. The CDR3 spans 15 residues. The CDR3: CASSVAPTGDSPLHF. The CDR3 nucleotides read TGTGCCAGCAGCGTAGCCCCGACAGGGGATTCACCCCTCCACTTT.

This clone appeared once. DNA for the CDR3: TGTGCCAGTAGTATGACAGGGCTACCCTACGAGCAGTACTTC. Residues: CASSMTGLPYEQYF. This chain links TRBV19 with TRBJ2-7, with 7 bases aligning to TRBD1. The CDR3 totals 14 residues. J was trimmed by 2 bases and V by 3 bases; bases with no gene match: 4. Germline V CDR1 and CDR2: LNHDA, SQIVND (reference sequence). The full variable domain, in which reference TRBV19 and TRBJ2-7 provide the parts outside the CDR3, is DGGITQSPKYLFRKEGQNVTLSCEQNLNHDAMYWYRQDPGQGLRLIYYSQIVNDFQKGDIAEGYSVSREKKESFPLTVTSAQKNPTAFYLCASSMTGLPYEQYFGPGTRLTVT.

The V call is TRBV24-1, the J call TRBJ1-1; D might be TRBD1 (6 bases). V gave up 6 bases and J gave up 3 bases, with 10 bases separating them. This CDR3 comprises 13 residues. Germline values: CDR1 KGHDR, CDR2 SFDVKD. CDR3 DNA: TGTGCCACCAGTAGAGGGGGGGACACTGAAGCTTTCTTT. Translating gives CATSRGGDTEAFF.

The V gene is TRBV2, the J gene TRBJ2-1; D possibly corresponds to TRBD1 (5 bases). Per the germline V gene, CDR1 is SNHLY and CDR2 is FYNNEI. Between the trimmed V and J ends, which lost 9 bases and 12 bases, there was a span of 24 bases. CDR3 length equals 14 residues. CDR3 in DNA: TGTGCCAGTCAACAGGATAGCTCCTTTTTTGCGCAGTTCTTC. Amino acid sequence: CASQQDSSFFAQFF.

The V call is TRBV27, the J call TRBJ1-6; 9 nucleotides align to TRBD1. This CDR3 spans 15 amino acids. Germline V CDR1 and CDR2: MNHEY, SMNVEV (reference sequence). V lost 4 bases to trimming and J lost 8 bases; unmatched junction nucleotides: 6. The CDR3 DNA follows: TGTGCCAGCAGTTCCTGGGACAGGGAATATTCACCCCTCCACTTT. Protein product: CASSSWDREYSPLHF.

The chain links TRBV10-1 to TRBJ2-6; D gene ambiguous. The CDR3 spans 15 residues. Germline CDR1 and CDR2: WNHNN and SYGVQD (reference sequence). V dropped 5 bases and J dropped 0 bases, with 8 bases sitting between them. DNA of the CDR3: TGCGCCAGCAGTCCCTCGGGCTCTGGGGCCAACGTCCTGACTTTC. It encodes CASSPSGSGANVLTF.

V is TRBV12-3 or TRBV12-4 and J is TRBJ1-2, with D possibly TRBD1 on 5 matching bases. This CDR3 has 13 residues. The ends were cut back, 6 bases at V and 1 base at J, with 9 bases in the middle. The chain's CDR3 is CASSLTVNYGYTF. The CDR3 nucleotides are TGTGCCAGCAGCCTGACAGTTAACTATGGCTACACCTTC.

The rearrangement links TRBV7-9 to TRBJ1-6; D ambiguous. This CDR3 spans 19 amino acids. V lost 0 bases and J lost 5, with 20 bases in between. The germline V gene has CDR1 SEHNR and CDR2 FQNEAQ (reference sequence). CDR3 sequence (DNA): TGTGCCAGCAGCTTAGCGCTCGGGTGGTCTTCCCCAAATAATTCACCCCTCCACTTT. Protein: CASSLALGWSSPNNSPLHF.

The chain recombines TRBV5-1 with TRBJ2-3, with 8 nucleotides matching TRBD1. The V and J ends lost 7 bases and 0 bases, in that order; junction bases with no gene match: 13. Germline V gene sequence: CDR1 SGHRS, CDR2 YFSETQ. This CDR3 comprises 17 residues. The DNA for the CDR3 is TGCGCCAGCGGCAAAGGGACAGGTGATGCTAGCACAGATACGCAGTATTTT. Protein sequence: CASGKGTGDASTDTQYF.

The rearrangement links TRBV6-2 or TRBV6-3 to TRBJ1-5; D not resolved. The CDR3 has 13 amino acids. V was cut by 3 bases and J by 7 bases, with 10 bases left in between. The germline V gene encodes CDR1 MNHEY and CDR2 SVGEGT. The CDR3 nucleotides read TGTGCCAGCAGTTATCGAATTGGACAGCCCCAGCATTTT. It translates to CASSYRIGQPQHF.

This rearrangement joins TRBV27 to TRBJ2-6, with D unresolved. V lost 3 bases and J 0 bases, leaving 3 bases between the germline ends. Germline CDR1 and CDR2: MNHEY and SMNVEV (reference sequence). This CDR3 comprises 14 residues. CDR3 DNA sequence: TGTGCCAGCAGTTTTCTCTCTGGGGCCAACGTCCTGACTTTC. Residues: CASSFLSGANVLTF.

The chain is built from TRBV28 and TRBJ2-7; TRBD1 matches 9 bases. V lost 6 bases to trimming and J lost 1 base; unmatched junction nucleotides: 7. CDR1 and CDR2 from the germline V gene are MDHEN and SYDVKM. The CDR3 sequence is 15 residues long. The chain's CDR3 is CASRPRTGASYEQYF. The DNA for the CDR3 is TGTGCCAGCAGACCAAGGACAGGGGCGTCCTACGAGCAGTACTTC.